Listed below are T cell receptor beta chains from one sample, sequenced in a study of T cell repertoires in cytomegalovirus infection. Their antigens are not known. One entry per CDR3 protein, called by TCRdb with MiXCR from the reads. The profile shows around 120,000 distinct CDR3 sequences, roughly a quarter of them singletons. Source material: PBMCs, sequenced either directly or after in vitro stimulation (not recorded which). Source of these receptors: a human donor in good health (CMV status not recorded). Some clones in this sample may be carry-over from other donors' samples. CDR3s include the opening cysteine and the closing phenylalanine or tryptophan. A D gene is named only where the DNA matches it firmly. Expanded clones are given a class, and other clones once, few, many or no size at all.

v_gene	d_gene	abundance	j_gene	CDR3aa	CDR3nt
TRBV6-1	.	.	TRBJ1-1	CASSAGWPNTEAFF	TGTGCCAGCAGCGCCGGCTGGCCGAACACTGAAGCTTTCTTT
TRBV10-3	TRBD2	many	TRBJ2-7	CAIRAGVAGGEQYF	TGTGCCATCAGGGCTGGAGTAGCGGGAGGCGAGCAGTACTTC
TRBV27	TRBD2	.	TRBJ2-2	CASSAAGAGELFF	TGTGCCAGCAGTGCGGCGGGGGCCGGGGAGCTGTTTTTT
TRBV29-1	.	few	TRBJ1-2	CSVEDLKAKNYGYTF	TGCAGCGTTGAAGATCTTAAGGCGAAGAACTATGGCTACACCTTC
TRBV20-1	TRBD1	.	TRBJ1-1	CSARDNGQGNTEAFF	TGCAGTGCTAGAGATAACGGACAGGGGAACACTGAAGCTTTCTTT
TRBV29-1	.	.	TRBJ1-5	CSARTGGGNQPQHF	TGCAGCGCCCGAACGGGGGGGGGCAATCAGCCCCAGCATTTT
TRBV12-3/TRBV12-4	.	.	TRBJ2-7	CAIAVNSGFWGTYEQYF	TGTGCCATTGCAGTTAATAGCGGTTTTTGGGGAACCTACGAGCAGTACTTC
TRBV6-1	.	.	TRBJ1-3	CASSLSQSRSGNTIYF	TGTGCCAGCAGCCTATCCCAGAGCCGATCTGGAAACACCATATATTTT
TRBV4-3	.	few	TRBJ1-2	CASSQDTDYGYTF	TGCGCCAGCAGCCAAGATACAGACTATGGCTACACCTTC
TRBV5-4	TRBD2	few	TRBJ2-1	CASSLAVAGDEQFF	TGTGCCAGCAGCTTGGCGGTAGCGGGAGATGAGCAGTTCTTC
TRBV27	TRBD2	.	TRBJ2-1	CASSVRDYSYNEQFF	TGTGCCAGCAGTGTCCGGGACTACTCCTACAATGAGCAGTTCTTC
TRBV11-1	.	.	TRBJ2-7	CARSHDYEQYF	TGTGCCAGAAGCCATGACTACGAGCAGTACTTC
TRBV7-2	.	few	TRBJ2-1	CASSTRTAPGNEQFF	TGTGCCAGCAGCACACGGACAGCTCCTGGCAATGAGCAGTTCTTC
TRBV7-3	.	many	TRBJ1-1	CASSLGQATEAFF	TGTGCCAGCAGCTTAGGGCAGGCCACTGAAGCTTTCTTT
TRBV19	TRBD1	.	TRBJ1-5	CASSNQGKGQEGNQPQHF	TGTGCCAGTAGTAACCAAGGAAAGGGACAGGAAGGCAATCAGCCCCAGCATTTT
TRBV5-6	TRBD1	.	TRBJ1-2	CASRRQGANYGYTF	TGTGCCAGCAGAAGACAGGGGGCTAACTATGGCTACACCTTC
TRBV4-3	TRBD2	.	TRBJ2-3	CASSQDHWTSGRADTQYF	TGCGCCAGCAGCCAAGATCATTGGACTAGCGGGAGGGCAGATACGCAGTATTTT
TRBV7-9	TRBD2	few	TRBJ2-7	CASSLTSGNVRDEQYF	TGTGCCAGCAGCTTAACCAGCGGGAACGTCCGGGACGAGCAGTACTTC
TRBV6-2/TRBV6-3	.	few	TRBJ2-3	CASSYIRDGADTQYF	TGTGCCAGCAGTTACATTCGGGACGGTGCAGATACGCAGTATTTT
TRBV20-1	TRBD2	few	TRBJ2-5	CSATRLARETQYF	TGCAGTGCAACGCGACTAGCGAGAGAGACCCAGTACTTC